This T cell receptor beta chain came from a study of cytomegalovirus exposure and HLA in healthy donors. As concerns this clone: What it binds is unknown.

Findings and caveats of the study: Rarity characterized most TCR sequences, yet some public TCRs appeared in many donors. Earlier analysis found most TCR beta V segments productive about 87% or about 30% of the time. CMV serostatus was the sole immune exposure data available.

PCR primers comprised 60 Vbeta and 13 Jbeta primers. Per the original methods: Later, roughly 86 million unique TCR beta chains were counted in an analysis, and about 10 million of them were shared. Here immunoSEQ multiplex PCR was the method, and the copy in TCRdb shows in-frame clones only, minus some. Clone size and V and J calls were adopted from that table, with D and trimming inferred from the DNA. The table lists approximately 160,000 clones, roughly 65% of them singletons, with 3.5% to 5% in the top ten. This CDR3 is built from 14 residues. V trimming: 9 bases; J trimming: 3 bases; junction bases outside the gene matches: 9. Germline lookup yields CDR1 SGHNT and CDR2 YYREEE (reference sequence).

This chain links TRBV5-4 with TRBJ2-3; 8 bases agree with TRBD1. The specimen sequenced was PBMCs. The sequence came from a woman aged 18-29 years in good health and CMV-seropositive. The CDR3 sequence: CATLDRAITDTQYF. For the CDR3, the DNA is TGTGCCACCCTGGACAGGGCTATTACAGATACGCAGTATTTT.